This T cell receptor (beta chain) stems from a study of T cells in tuberculosis. Study information: CD1B tetramers identified T cells specific for mycobacterial lipid GMM.

Details on this clone: Its matching antigen is unknown.

Measured with immunoSEQ multiplex PCR; TCRdb has only the in-frame clones, and not every one. The table includes over 25,000 clones, 95% detected once. The CDR3 totals 15 residues. Trimming removed 2 bases at V and 2 bases at J, with 7 bases between. In germline, CDR1 is MNHEY, CDR2 SVGAGI. General study points: Shorter CDR3-alpha in active tuberculosis partly drove smaller distances. Classification accuracy was 87% (AUROC over 0.85) with the GMM-specific repertoire.

Latent tuberculosis screening used tuberculin skin test and IGRA at entry. J is TRBJ2-6 and V is TRBV6-5; perhaps TRBD2 as D (6 bases). This receptor was taken from a donor aged 5-35 years with latent tuberculosis or without tuberculosis infection. Sequencing used PBMCs. The CDR3 loop reads CASSYRGTGANVLTF. In DNA, the CDR3 is TGTGCCAGCAGTTACCGGGGGACTGGGGCCAACGTCCTGACTTTC.